The T cell receptor (beta chain) described here comes from a study of post-analysis software for immune sequencing data. Germline V CDR1 and CDR2: MGHDK, SYGVNS. The CDR3 extends over 14 amino acids. Trimming removed 4 bases from V and 5 bases from J, with 12 bases in between. Prepared TCR beta cDNA libraries contained unique molecular identifiers. TCRdb re-called the PCR reads through MiXCR, storing one row per CDR3 protein. The sample has roughly 800,000 distinct CDR3 sequences; roughly 50% are singletons. Study-level results: When patients were compared with controls, about five TRBV segments were more frequent, TRBV5-6, TRBV5-1 and TRBV20-1 among them.

About this clonotype: Its specificity is not known.

The chain employs TRBV25-1 and TRBJ1-5; possible D gene TRBD1, 6 bases. The receptor's source is a girl aged 5 to 17 with multiple sclerosis. Source material: blood. The CDR3 nucleotides read TGTGCCAGCAGTGGTTCTACAGGGTATCAGCCCCAGCATTTT. As protein: CASSGSTGYQPQHF.